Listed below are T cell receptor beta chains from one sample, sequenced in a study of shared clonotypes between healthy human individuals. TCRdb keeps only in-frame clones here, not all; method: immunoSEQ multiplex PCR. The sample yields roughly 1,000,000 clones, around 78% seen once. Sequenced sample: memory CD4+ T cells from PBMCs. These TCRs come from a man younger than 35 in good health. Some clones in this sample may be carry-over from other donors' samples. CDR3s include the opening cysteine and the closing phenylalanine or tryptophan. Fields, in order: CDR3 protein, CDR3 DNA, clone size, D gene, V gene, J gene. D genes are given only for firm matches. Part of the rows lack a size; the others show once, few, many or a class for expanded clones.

CDR3aa: CASSLVAGTQYF; CDR3nt: TGTGCCAGCAGTTTAGTAGCTGGTACGCAGTATTTT; abundance: NA; d_gene: NA; v_gene: TRBV28; j_gene: TRBJ2-3
CDR3aa: CSVVSAGGRDEQYF; CDR3nt: TGCAGCGTTGTTTCGGCGGGAGGGCGGGACGAGCAGTACTTC; abundance: NA; d_gene: TRBD2; v_gene: TRBV29-1; j_gene: TRBJ2-7
CDR3aa: CASSLVAITGELFF; CDR3nt: TGCGCCAGCAGCTTGGTGGCAATCACCGGGGAGCTGTTTTTT; abundance: NA; d_gene: NA; v_gene: TRBV5-1; j_gene: TRBJ2-2
CDR3aa: CAWNRGFYNEQFF; CDR3nt: TGTGCCTGGAACAGGGGATTTTACAATGAGCAGTTCTTC; abundance: NA; d_gene: TRBD1; v_gene: TRBV30; j_gene: TRBJ2-1
CDR3aa: CATKEGAENQPQHF; CDR3nt: TGTGCCACAAAAGAGGGGGCAGAGAATCAGCCCCAGCATTTT; abundance: NA; d_gene: TRBD1; v_gene: TRBV6-1; j_gene: TRBJ1-5
CDR3aa: CAIRALIPGQGADTEAFF; CDR3nt: TGTGCCATCAGAGCTCTTATTCCGGGACAGGGGGCGGACACTGAAGCTTTCTTT; abundance: NA; d_gene: TRBD1; v_gene: TRBV10-3; j_gene: TRBJ1-1
CDR3aa: CASSGGTENTEAFF; CDR3nt: TGCGCCAGCAGCGGAGGGACGGAGAACACTGAAGCTTTCTTT; abundance: NA; d_gene: NA; v_gene: TRBV5-1; j_gene: TRBJ1-1
CDR3aa: CASSGQAYEQYF; CDR3nt: TGTGCCAGCAGCGGACAGGCCTACGAGCAGTACTTC; abundance: once; d_gene: TRBD1; v_gene: TRBV6-6; j_gene: TRBJ2-7
CDR3aa: CAISDQTGQGIQYGYTF; CDR3nt: TGTGCCATCAGTGACCAGACGGGACAGGGGATCCAATATGGCTACACCTTC; abundance: NA; d_gene: TRBD1; v_gene: TRBV10-3; j_gene: TRBJ1-2
CDR3aa: CASSRTRPELFF; CDR3nt: TGTGCCAGCAGTCGGACTCGACCAGAGCTGTTTTTT; abundance: NA; d_gene: NA; v_gene: TRBV6-1; j_gene: TRBJ2-2
CDR3aa: CASSQLAGGRTDTQYF; CDR3nt: TGCGCCAGCAGCCAATTAGCGGGAGGCCGCACAGATACGCAGTATTTT; abundance: NA; d_gene: TRBD2; v_gene: TRBV5-1; j_gene: TRBJ2-3
CDR3aa: CASSERGRPSGYGYTF; CDR3nt: TGTGCCAGCAGTGAGAGGGGACGTCCATCCGGGTATGGCTACACCTTC; abundance: NA; d_gene: NA; v_gene: TRBV6-1; j_gene: TRBJ1-2
CDR3aa: CASSQEWGRETQYF; CDR3nt: TGCGCCAGCAGCCAAGAATGGGGGAGAGAGACCCAGTACTTC; abundance: NA; d_gene: NA; v_gene: TRBV4-1; j_gene: TRBJ2-5
CDR3aa: CASSPPGQGEAFF; CDR3nt: TGTGCCAGCTCACCACCGGGACAGGGTGAAGCTTTCTTT; abundance: NA; d_gene: TRBD1; v_gene: TRBV18; j_gene: TRBJ1-1
CDR3aa: CASTRRGQGGDTQYF; CDR3nt: TGTGCCAGCACAAGACGGGGACAGGGAGGGGATACGCAGTATTTT; abundance: few; d_gene: TRBD1; v_gene: TRBV9; j_gene: TRBJ2-3
CDR3aa: CASSLFGGSSYEQYF; CDR3nt: TGTGCCAGCAGCTTATTTGGCGGGAGCTCCTACGAGCAGTACTTC; abundance: NA; d_gene: TRBD2; v_gene: TRBV7-3; j_gene: TRBJ2-7
CDR3aa: CASSPQTENTEAFF; CDR3nt: TGTGCCAGCTCACCACAGACAGAGAACACTGAAGCTTTCTTT; abundance: NA; d_gene: NA; v_gene: TRBV18; j_gene: TRBJ1-1
CDR3aa: CASSLRVNTEAFF; CDR3nt: TGTGCCAGTAGCCTCCGGGTGAACACTGAAGCTTTCTTT; abundance: NA; d_gene: NA; v_gene: TRBV19; j_gene: TRBJ1-1
CDR3aa: CASSGQSTDTQYF; CDR3nt: TGTGCCAGCAGTGGACAGAGCACAGATACGCAGTATTTT; abundance: NA; d_gene: NA; v_gene: TRBV28; j_gene: TRBJ2-3